This record concerns one T cell receptor (beta chain) sequence. The antigen is undetermined. Only in-frame clones appear in the TCRdb table, and some are missing; sequencing was by immunoSEQ multiplex PCR. The sample lists about 82,000 clones; 85% were seen once. The sample belongs to a study of OX40 agonist ivuxolimab in advanced cancers. As for the study in general: Of the participants, approximately 44% had some prior anti-PD-1, anti-PD-L1 or anti-CTLA-4 therapy, which was allowed.

Study-level findings and limits: Determination of antigen specificity was not performed for the expanded peripheral T cells.

Collection of blood occurred at baseline, at cycle 4 day 1, and at cycle 7 day 1. Germline V gene lookup returns CDR1 PRHDT and CDR2 FYEKMQ (reference sequence). CDR3 length equals 12 residues. The ends were cut back, 5 bases at V and 4 bases at J, with 6 bases in the middle. Material: CD4+ or CD8+ T cells sorted from blood, obtained in a trial of the OX40 agonist ivuxolimab. This rearrangement joins TRBV13 to TRBJ1-3; D call uncertain. The receptor comes from an adult with an advanced solid tumor such as melanoma, head and neck, liver or kidney cancer. The CDR3 DNA sequence: TGTGCCAGCAGCCGGGCAGGAAACACCATATATTTT. This encodes CASSRAGNTIYF.